These 7 T cell receptor beta chains came from one sample sequenced in a study of CD8 T cells in Susac syndrome. Random hexamers served to reverse transcribe roughly 0.5 to 1 ug RNA. TCRdb itself ran the immunoSEQ multiplex PCR reads through MiXCR, one entry per CDR3 protein. The sample contains more than 200,000 distinct CDR3 sequences, approximately 90% of which appear only once. The material sequenced was CD8+ T cells from PBMCs. These TCRs come from a human donor with multiple sclerosis.

The J gene is TRBJ1-4, the V gene TRBV12-3 or TRBV12-4; D possibly corresponds to TRBD1 (6 bases). Trimming took off 6 bases at V and 3 bases at J, with 11 bases between the two ends. CDR3 length: 14 amino acids. The DNA for the CDR3 is TGTGCCAGCAGCCCGGACAGACCTAATGAAAAACTGTTTTTT. This translates into CASSPDRPNEKLFF.

This chain links TRBV6-5 with TRBJ1-1; D remains unclear. V dropped 2 bases and J dropped 3 bases, with 22 bases sitting between them. The germline CDR1 and CDR2 sequences are MNHEY and SVGAGI. This CDR3 has 18 amino acids. The CDR3, as DNA: TGTGCCAGCAGTTACAACCCTTCGGACGCCCCGAGGGACACTGAAGCTTTCTTT. Protein sequence: CASSYNPSDAPRDTEAFF.

The V and J genes are TRBV4-1 and TRBJ2-3; D might be TRBD1 (5 bases). Per germline, CDR1 MGHRA and CDR2 YSYEKL. CDR3 length: 14 amino acids. The germline V and J ends were trimmed by 1 base and 5 bases, with 10 bases remaining between them. The CDR3 reads CASSQGRTKDTQYF. The CDR3 DNA follows: TGCGCCAGCAGCCAAGGACGGACAAAAGATACGCAGTATTTT.

This clonotype has only one observation. This sequence joins TRBV6-5 and TRBJ1-1, with TRBD1 matching over 7 bases. The V and J ends lost 4 bases and 5 bases, in that order; junction bases with no gene match: 7. The CDR3 has 14 amino acids. Germline CDR1 and CDR2: MNHEY and SVGAGI. The CDR3 coding sequence is TGTGCCAGCAGTTCGATCCCAGGGGGTACTGAAGCTTTCTTT. Encoded protein: CASSSIPGGTEAFF.

V usage is TRBV6-5 and J usage is TRBJ2-3, with 7 bases lining up with TRBD1. The CDR3 is 14 amino acids. J was trimmed by 2 bases and V by 5 bases; bases with no gene match: 4. The germline gives CDR1 MNHEY, CDR2 SVGAGI. The CDR3 nucleotides are TGTGCCAGCAGTACGGGACAGTCCACAGATACGCAGTATTTT. As protein: CASSTGQSTDTQYF.

The CDR3 sequence is CASSHPGNTEAFF. The CDR3, as DNA: TGCGCCAGCAGCCATCCCGGGAACACTGAAGCTTTCTTT. This chain joins TRBV4-1 and TRBJ1-1; D gene uncertain. The V end lost 3 bases, the J end lost 1 base, and 6 bases lay between the germline ends. The CDR3 extends over 13 amino acids. From germline, CDR1 is MGHRA and CDR2 YSYEKL.

The chain is built from TRBV13 and TRBJ1-1; 8 bases are a match to TRBD1. CDR3 length: 16 amino acids. Germline V CDR1 and CDR2: PRHDT, FYEKMQ (reference sequence). V lost 6 bases and J lost 4; bases outside the gene matches: 13. The CDR3 region has the DNA TGTGCCAGCAGACCGGGCGGGGGACAGGTGGCCACTGAAGCTTTCTTT. This gives the protein CASRPGGGQVATEAFF.